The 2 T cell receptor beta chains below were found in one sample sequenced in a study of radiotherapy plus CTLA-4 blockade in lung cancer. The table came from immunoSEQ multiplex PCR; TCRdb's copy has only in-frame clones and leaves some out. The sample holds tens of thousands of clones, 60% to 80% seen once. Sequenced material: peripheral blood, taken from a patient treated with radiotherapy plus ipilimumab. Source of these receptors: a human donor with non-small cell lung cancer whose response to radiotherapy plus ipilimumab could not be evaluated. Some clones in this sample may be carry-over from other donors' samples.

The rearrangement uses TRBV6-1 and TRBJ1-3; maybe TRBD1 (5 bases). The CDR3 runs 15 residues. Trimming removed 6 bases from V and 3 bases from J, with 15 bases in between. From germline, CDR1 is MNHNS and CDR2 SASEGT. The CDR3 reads CASSPGGGNGNTIYF. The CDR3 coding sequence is TGTGCCAGCAGCCCCGGGGGAGGGAATGGAAACACCATATATTTT.

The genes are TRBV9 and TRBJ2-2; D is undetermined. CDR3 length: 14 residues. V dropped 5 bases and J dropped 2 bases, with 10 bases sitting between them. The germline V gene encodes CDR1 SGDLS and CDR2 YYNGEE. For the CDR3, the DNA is TGTGCCAGCAGGTGGCAGACTAACACCGGGGAGCTGTTTTTT. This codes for CASRWQTNTGELFF. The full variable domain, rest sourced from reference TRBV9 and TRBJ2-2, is DSGVTQTPKHLITATGQRVTLRCSPRSGDLSVYWYQQSLDQGLQFLIQYYNGEERAKGNILERFSAQQFPDLHSELNLSSLELGDSALYFCASRWQTNTGELFFGEGSRLTVL.